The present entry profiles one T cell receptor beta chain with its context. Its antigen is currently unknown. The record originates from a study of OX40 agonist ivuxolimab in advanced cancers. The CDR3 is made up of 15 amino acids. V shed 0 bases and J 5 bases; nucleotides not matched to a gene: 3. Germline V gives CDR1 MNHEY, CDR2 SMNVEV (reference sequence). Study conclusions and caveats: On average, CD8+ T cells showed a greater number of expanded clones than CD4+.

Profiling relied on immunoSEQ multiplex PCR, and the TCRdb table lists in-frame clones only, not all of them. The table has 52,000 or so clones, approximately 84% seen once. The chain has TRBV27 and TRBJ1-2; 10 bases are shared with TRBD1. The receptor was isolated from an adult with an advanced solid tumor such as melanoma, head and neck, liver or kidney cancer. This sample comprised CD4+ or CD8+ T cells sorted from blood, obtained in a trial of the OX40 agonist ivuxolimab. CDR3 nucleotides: TGTGCCAGCAGTTTATCTTGGACAGGGGGTTATGGCTACACCTTC. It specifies CASSLSWTGGYGYTF.